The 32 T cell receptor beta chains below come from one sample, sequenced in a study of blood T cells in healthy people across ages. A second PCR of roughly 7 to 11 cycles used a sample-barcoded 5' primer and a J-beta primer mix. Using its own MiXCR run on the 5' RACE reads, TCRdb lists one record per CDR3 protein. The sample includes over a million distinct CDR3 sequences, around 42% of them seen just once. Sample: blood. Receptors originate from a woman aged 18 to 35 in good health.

The CDR3 sequence is CASGLGGSVPDTQYF. The CDR3 bases are TGTGCTAGTGGTTTGGGGGGATCGGTCCCAGATACGCAGTATTTT. The rearrangement links TRBV12-5 to TRBJ2-3; D unclear. There are 15 residues in the CDR3. The V gene's germline CDR1 is LGHNT and CDR2 FRNRAP. V dropped 1 base and J dropped 4 bases, with 12 bases sitting between them.

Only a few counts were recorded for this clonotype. The CDR3 here is CASSLRGDLNTEAFF. The CDR3 bases are TGTGCCAGCAGTTTGAGGGGAGATCTGAACACTGAAGCTTTCTTT. The chain employs TRBV12-3 or TRBV12-4 and TRBJ1-1; possible D gene TRBD1, 5 bases. This CDR3 spans 15 amino acids. Deletions cut 3 bases from V and 0 bases from J, with 11 bases between.

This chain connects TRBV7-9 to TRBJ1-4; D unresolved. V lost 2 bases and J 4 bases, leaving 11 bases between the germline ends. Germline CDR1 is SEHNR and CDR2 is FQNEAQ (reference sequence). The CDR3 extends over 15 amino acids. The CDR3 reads CASSLLGQDNEKLFF. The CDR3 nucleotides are TGTGCCAGCAGCTTACTTGGGCAGGATAATGAAAAACTGTTTTTT.

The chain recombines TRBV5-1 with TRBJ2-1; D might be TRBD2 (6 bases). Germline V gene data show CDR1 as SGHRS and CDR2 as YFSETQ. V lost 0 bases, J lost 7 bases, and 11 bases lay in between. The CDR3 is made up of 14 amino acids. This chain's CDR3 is CASSLVLATNEQFF. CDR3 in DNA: TGCGCCAGCAGCTTGGTTCTAGCGACTAATGAGCAGTTCTTC.

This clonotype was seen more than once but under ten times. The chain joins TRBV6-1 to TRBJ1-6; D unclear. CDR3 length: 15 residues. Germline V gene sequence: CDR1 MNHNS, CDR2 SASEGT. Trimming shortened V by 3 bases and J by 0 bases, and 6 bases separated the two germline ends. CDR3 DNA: TGTGCCAGCAGTGAGAGGAGCTCCTATAATTCACCCCTCCACTTT. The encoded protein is CASSERSSYNSPLHF.

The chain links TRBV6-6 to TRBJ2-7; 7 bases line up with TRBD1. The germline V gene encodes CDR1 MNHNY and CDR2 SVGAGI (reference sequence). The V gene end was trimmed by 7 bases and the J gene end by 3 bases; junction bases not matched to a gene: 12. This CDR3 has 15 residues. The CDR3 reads CASMESWAGGYEQYF. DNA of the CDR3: TGTGCCAGCATGGAGAGCTGGGCAGGGGGCTACGAGCAGTACTTC.

CDR3 bases: TGCGCCAGCACCCCGGGACACTCGGCAGATACGCAGTATTTT. It translates to CASTPGHSADTQYF. The V call is TRBV5-1, the J call TRBJ2-3; tentative D call: TRBD1 (6 bases). The length of the CDR3 is 14 residues. Trimming shortened V by 6 bases and J by 4 bases, and 15 bases separated the two germline ends. The V gene's germline CDR1 is SGHRS and CDR2 YFSETQ.

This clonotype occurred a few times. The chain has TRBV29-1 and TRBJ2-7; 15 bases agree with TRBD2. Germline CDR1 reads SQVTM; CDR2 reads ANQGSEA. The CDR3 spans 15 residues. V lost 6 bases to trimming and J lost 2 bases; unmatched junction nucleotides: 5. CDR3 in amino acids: CSVDGTSGGTYEQYF. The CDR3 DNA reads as TGCAGCGTAGATGGGACTAGCGGGGGGACCTACGAGCAGTACTTC.

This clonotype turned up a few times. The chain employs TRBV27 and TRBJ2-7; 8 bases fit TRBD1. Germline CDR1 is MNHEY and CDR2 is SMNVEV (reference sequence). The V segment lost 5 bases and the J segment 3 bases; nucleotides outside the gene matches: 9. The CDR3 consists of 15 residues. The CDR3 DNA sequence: TGTGCCAGCAGTCCTCAGGGGGCAGGCATCTACGAGCAGTACTTC. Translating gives CASSPQGAGIYEQYF.

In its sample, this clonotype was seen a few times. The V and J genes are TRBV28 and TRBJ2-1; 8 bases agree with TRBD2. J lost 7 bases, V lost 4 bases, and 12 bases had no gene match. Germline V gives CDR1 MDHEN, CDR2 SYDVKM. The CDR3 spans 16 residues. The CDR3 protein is CASSSPGGAQGNEQFF. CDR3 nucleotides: TGTGCCAGCAGTTCACCCGGGGGGGCCCAGGGGAATGAGCAGTTCTTC.

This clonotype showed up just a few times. The CDR3 protein is CSARNTGLAGGLWTGELFF. In nucleotides, the CDR3 is TGCAGTGCTAGAAACACAGGACTAGCGGGAGGGCTTTGGACCGGGGAGCTGTTTTTT. The chain couples TRBV20-1 to TRBJ2-2; 15 bases agree with TRBD2. Germline V gene data show CDR1 as DFQATT and CDR2 as SNEGSKA (reference sequence). The length of the CDR3 is 19 residues. J lost 5 bases, V lost 2 bases, and 12 bases had no gene match.

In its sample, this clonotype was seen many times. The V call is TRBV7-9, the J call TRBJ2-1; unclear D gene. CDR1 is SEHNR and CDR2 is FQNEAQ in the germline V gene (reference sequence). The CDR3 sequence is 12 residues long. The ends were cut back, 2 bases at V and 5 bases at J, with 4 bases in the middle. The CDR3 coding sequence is TGTGCCAGCAGCTTATCCCACAATGAGCAGTTCTTC. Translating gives CASSLSHNEQFF.

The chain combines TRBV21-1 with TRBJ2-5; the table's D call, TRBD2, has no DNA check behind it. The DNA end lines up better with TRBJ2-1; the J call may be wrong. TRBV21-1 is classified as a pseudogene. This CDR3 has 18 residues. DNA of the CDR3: TGTGCCAGCAGCAAAGCGTGGACTAGCGGGAGGAGCCTAGAGACCCAGTTCTTC. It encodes CASSKAWTSGRSLETQFF.

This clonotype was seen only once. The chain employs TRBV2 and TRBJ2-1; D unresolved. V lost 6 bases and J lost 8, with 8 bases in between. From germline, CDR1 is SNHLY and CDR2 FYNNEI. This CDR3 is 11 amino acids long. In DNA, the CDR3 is TGTGCCAGCAGGGTTGGGGATGAGCAGTTCTTC. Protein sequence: CASRVGDEQFF.

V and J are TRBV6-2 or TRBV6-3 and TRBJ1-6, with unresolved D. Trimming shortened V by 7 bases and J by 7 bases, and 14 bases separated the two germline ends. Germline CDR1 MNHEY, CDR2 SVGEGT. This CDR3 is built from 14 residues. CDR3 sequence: CASKETRENSPLHF. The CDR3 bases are TGTGCCAGCAAGGAGACAAGGGAGAATTCACCCCTCCACTTT.

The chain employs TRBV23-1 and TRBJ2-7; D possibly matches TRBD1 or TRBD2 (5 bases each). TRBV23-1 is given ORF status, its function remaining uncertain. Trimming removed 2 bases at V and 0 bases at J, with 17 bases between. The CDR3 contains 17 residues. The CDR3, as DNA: TGCGCCAGCAGTCAAATAGGGGACCGAGAAAGCTCCTACGAGCAGTACTTC. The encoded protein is CASSQIGDRESSYEQYF.

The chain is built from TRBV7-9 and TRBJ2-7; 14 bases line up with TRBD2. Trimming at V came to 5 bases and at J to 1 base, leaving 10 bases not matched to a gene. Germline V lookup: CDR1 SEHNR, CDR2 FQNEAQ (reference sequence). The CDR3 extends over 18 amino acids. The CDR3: CASSNRTSGGTFSYEQYF. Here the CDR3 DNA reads TGTGCCAGCAGCAACAGGACTAGCGGGGGGACTTTTTCCTACGAGCAGTACTTC.

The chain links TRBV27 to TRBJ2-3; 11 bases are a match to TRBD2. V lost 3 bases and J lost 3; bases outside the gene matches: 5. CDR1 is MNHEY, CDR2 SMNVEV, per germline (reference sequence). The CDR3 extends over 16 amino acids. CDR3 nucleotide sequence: TGTGCCAGCAGTTTCCCTCTAGCGGGAGGAACAGATACGCAGTATTTT. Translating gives CASSFPLAGGTDTQYF.

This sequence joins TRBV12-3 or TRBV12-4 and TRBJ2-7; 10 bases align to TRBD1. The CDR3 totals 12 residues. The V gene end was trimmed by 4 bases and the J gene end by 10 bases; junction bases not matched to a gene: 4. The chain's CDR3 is CASSSGTGVQYF. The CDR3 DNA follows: TGTGCCAGCAGTTCCGGGACAGGGGTCCAGTACTTC.

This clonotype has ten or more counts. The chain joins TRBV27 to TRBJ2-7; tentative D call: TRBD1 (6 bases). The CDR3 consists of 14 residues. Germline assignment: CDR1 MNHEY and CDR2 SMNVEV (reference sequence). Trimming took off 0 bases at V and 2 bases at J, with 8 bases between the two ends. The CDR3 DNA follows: TGTGCCAGCAGTTTATCGGGACAAGCCTACGAGCAGTACTTC. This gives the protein CASSLSGQAYEQYF.

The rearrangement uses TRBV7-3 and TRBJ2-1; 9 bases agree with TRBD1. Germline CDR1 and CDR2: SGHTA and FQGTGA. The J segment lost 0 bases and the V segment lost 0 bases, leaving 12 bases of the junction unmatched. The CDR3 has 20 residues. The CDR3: CASSLTHVQGASSSYNEQFF. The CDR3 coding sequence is TGTGCCAGCAGCTTAACTCACGTACAGGGGGCCTCGAGCTCCTACAATGAGCAGTTCTTC.

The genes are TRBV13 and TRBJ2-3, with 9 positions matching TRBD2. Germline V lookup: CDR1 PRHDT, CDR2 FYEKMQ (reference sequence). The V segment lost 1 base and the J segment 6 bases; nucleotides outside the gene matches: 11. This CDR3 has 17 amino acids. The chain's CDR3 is CASSLAAGGFGGDTQYF. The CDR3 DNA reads TGTGCCAGCAGCTTAGCAGCGGGAGGATTCGGAGGGGATACGCAGTATTTT. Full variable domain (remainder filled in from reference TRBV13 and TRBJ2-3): AAGVIQSPRHLIKEKRETATLKCYPIPRHDTVYWYQQGPGQDPQFLISFYEKMQSDKGSIPDRFSAQQFSDYHSELNMSSLELGDSALYFCASSLAAGGFGGDTQYFGPGTRLTVL.

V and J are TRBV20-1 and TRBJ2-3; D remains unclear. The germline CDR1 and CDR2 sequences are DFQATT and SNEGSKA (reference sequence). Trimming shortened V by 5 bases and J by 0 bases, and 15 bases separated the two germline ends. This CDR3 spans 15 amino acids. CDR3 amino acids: CSAPVWGSSTDTQYF. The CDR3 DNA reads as TGCAGTGCTCCAGTATGGGGATCTAGCACAGATACGCAGTATTTT.

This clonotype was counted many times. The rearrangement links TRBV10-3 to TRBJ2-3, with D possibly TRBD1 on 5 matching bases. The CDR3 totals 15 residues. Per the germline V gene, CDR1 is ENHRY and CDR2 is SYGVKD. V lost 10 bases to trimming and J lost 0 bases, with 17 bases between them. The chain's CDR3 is CATGLGTSSTDTQYF. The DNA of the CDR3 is TGTGCCACAGGGCTCGGAACATCTAGCACAGATACGCAGTATTTT.

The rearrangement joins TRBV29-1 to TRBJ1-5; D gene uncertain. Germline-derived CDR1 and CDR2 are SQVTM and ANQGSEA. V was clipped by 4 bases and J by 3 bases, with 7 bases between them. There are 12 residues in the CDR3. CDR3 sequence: CSVGTYNQPQHF. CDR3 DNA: TGCAGCGTTGGGACGTACAATCAGCCCCAGCATTTT.

CDR3 sequence reads: CSDLGTSGIRVETQYF. The CDR3 DNA sequence: TGCAGTGACCTCGGGACTAGCGGGATCAGGGTAGAGACCCAGTACTTC. The chain links TRBV20-1 to TRBJ2-7, with 13 bases identical to TRBD2. The DNA end lines up better with TRBJ2-5; the J call may be wrong. The CDR3 is 16 residues long. CDR1 is DFQATT and CDR2 is SNEGSKA in the germline V gene (reference sequence).

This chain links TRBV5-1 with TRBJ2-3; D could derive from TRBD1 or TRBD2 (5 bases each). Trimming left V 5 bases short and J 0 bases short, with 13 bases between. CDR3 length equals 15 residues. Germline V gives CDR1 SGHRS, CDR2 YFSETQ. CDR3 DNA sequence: TGCGCCAGCAGTCCGGGACGGATTAGCACAGATACGCAGTATTTT. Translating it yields CASSPGRISTDTQYF. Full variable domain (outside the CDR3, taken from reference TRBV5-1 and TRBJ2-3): KAGVTQTPRYLIKTRGQQVTLSCSPISGHRSVSWYQQTPGQGLQFLFEYFSETQRNKGNFPGRFSGRQFSNSRSEMNVSTLELGDSALYLCASSPGRISTDTQYFGPGTRLTVL.

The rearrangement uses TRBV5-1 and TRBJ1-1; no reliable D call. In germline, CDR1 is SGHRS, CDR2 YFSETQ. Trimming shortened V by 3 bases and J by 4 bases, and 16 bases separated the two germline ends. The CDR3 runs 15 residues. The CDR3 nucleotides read TGCGCCAGCAGCTCAGGTAAAACAGAAGTCACTGAAGCTTTCTTT. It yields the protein CASSSGKTEVTEAFF.

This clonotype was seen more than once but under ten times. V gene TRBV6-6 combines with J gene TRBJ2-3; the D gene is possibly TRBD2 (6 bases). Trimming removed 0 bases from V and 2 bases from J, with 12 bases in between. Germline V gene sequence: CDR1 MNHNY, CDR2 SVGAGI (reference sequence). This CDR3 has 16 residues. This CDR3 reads CASSYSARDHTDTQYF. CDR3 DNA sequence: TGTGCCAGCAGTTACTCGGCGCGGGACCACACAGATACGCAGTATTTT.

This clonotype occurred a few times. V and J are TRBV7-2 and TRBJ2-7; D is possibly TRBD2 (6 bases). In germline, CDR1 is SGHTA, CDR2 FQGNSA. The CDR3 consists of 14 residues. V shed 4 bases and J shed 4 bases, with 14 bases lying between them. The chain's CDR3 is CASSYWDGRYEQYF. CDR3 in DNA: TGTGCCAGCAGCTATTGGGACGGGAGATACGAGCAGTACTTC.

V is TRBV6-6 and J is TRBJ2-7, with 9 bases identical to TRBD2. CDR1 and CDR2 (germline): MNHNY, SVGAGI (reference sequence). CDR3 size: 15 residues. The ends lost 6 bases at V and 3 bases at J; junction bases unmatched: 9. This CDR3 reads CASSPLAGARYEQYF. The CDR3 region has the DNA TGTGCCAGCAGCCCACTAGCGGGCGCCCGCTACGAGCAGTACTTC.

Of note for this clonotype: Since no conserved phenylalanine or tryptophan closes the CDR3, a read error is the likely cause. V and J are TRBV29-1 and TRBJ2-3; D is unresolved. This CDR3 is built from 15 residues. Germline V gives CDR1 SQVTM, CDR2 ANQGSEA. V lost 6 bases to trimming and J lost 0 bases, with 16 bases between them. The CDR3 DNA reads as TGCAGCGTACCATTCTTTCGTCCTAGCACAGATACGCAGTATTCT. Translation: CSVPFFRPSTDTQYS.